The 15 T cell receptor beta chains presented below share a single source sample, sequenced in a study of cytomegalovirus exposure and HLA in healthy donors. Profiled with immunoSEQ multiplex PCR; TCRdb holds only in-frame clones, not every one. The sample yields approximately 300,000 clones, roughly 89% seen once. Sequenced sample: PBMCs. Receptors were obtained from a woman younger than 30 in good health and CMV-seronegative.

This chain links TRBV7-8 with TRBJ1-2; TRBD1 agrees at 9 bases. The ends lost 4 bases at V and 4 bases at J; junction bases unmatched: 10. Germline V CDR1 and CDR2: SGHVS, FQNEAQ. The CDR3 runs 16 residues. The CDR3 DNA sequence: TGTGCCAGCAGCTCCGAGGGGACAGGGCTTGGCTATGGCTACACCTTC. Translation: CASSSEGTGLGYGYTF. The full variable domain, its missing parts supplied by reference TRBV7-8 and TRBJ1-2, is GAGVSQSPRYKVAKRGQDVALRCDPISGHVSLFWYQQALGQGPEFLTYFQNEAQLDKSGLPSDRFFAERPEGSVSTLKIQRTQQEDSAVYLCASSSEGTGLGYGYTFGSGTRLTVV.

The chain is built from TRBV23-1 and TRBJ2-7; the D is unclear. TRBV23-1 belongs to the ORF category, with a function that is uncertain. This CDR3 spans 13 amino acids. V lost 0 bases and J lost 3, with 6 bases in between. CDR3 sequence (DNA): TGCGCCAGCAGTCAATCTCAGGACTACGAGCAGTACTTC. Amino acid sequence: CASSQSQDYEQYF.

The CDR3 DNA reads as TGTGCCAGCAGCGATGGACAGGGATACTACGAGCAGTACTTC. It translates to CASSDGQGYYEQYF. V is TRBV2 and J is TRBJ2-7, with 8 nucleotides matching TRBD1. CDR1 and CDR2 from the germline V gene are SNHLY and FYNNEI. The CDR3 runs 14 residues. Trimming removed 6 bases from V and 3 bases from J; junction bases left unmatched: 7.

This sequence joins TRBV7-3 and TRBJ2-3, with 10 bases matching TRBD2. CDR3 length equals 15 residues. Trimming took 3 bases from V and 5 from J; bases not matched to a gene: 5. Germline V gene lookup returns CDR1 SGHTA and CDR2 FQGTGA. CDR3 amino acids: CASSLLAGEQDTQYF. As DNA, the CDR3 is TGTGCCAGCAGCTTGCTAGCGGGAGAACAAGATACGCAGTATTTT.

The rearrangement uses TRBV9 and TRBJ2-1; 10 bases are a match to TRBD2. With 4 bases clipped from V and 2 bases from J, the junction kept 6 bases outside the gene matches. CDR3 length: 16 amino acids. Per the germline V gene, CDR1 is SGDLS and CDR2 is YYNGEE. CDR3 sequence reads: CASSPRTSGTYNEQFF. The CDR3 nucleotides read TGTGCCAGCAGCCCTCGGACTAGCGGTACCTACAATGAGCAGTTCTTC.

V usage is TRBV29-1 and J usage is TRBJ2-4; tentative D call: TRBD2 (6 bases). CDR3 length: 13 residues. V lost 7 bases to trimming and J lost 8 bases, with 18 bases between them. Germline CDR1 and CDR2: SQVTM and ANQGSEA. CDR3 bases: TGCAGCGCCCGGAGGGCTTCGAAGGACATTCAGTACTTC. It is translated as CSARRASKDIQYF.

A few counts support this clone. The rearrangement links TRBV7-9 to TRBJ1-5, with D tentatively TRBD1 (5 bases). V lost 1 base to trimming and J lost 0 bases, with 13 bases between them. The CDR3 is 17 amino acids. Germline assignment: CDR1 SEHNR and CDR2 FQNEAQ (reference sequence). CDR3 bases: TGTGCCAGCAGCTTAGTACTTGGACACTATAGCAATCAGCCCCAGCATTTT. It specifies CASSLVLGHYSNQPQHF.

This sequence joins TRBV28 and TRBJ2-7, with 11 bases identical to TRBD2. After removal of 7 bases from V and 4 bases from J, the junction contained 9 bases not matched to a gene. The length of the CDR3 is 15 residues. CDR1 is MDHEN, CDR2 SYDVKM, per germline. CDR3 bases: TGTGCCAGCATTCCCCAGGGACTAGCGGCATACGAGCAGTACTTC. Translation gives CASIPQGLAAYEQYF.

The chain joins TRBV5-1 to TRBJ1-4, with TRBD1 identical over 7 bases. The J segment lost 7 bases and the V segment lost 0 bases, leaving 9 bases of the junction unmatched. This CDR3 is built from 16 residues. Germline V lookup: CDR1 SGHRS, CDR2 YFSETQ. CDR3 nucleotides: TGCGCCAGCAGCTTGGGTCTCGGGACAGAAGTTGAAAAACTGTTTTTT. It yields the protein CASSLGLGTEVEKLFF.

CDR3 protein: CASSSGIQGGTFDEQYF. CDR3 nucleotides: TGTGCCAGCAGCTCGGGAATCCAGGGAGGTACGTTCGACGAGCAGTACTTC. The chain carries TRBV5-6 and TRBJ2-7; weak D call: TRBD2 (6 bases). The CDR3 is 17 residues long. V was cut by 3 bases and J by 5 bases, with 24 bases left in between. Germline V gene sequence: CDR1 SGHDT, CDR2 YYEEEE. Full variable domain (remainder filled in from reference TRBV5-6 and TRBJ2-7): DAGVTQSPTHLIKTRGQQVTLRCSPKSGHDTVSWYQQALGQGPQFIFQYYEEEERQRGNFPDRFSGHQFPNYSSELNVNALLLGDSALYLCASSSGIQGGTFDEQYFGPGTRLTVT.

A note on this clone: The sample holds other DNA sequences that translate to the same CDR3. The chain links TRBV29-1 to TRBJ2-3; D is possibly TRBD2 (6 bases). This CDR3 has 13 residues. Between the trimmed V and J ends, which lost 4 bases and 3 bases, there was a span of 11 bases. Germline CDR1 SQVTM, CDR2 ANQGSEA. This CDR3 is CSVGGRSTDTQYF. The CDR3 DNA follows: TGCAGCGTTGGTGGGAGGAGTACAGATACGCAGTATTTT.

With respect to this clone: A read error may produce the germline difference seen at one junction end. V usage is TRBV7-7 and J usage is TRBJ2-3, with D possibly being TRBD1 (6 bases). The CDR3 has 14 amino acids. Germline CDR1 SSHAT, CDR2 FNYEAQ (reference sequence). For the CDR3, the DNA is TGTGCTAGCAGCTTAGGACAGAACACAGATACGCAGTATTTT. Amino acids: CASSLGQNTDTQYF.

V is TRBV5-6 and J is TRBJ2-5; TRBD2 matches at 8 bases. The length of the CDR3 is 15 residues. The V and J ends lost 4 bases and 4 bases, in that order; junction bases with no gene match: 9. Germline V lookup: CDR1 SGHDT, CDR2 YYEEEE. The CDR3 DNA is TGTGCCAGCAGCCAGAAAAGCGGGAGTGGAGAGACCCAGTACTTC. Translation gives CASSQKSGSGETQYF.

The DNA for the CDR3 is TGTGCCAGCAGCTTAGAGGGGGCGATCTATGGCTACACCTTC. Translated, it gives CASSLEGAIYGYTF. J is TRBJ1-2 and V is TRBV13, with 7 bases lining up with TRBD1. CDR3 length: 14 amino acids. J was trimmed by 4 bases and V by 1 base; bases with no gene match: 3. The germline CDR1 and CDR2 sequences are PRHDT and FYEKMQ (reference sequence).

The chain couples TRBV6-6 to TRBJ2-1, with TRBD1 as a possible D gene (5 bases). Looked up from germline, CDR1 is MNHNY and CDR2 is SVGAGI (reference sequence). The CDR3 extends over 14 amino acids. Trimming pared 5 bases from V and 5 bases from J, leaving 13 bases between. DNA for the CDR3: TGTGCCAGCAGTCCCCAGGGTGAAAACAATGAGCAGTTCTTC. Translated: CASSPQGENNEQFF.